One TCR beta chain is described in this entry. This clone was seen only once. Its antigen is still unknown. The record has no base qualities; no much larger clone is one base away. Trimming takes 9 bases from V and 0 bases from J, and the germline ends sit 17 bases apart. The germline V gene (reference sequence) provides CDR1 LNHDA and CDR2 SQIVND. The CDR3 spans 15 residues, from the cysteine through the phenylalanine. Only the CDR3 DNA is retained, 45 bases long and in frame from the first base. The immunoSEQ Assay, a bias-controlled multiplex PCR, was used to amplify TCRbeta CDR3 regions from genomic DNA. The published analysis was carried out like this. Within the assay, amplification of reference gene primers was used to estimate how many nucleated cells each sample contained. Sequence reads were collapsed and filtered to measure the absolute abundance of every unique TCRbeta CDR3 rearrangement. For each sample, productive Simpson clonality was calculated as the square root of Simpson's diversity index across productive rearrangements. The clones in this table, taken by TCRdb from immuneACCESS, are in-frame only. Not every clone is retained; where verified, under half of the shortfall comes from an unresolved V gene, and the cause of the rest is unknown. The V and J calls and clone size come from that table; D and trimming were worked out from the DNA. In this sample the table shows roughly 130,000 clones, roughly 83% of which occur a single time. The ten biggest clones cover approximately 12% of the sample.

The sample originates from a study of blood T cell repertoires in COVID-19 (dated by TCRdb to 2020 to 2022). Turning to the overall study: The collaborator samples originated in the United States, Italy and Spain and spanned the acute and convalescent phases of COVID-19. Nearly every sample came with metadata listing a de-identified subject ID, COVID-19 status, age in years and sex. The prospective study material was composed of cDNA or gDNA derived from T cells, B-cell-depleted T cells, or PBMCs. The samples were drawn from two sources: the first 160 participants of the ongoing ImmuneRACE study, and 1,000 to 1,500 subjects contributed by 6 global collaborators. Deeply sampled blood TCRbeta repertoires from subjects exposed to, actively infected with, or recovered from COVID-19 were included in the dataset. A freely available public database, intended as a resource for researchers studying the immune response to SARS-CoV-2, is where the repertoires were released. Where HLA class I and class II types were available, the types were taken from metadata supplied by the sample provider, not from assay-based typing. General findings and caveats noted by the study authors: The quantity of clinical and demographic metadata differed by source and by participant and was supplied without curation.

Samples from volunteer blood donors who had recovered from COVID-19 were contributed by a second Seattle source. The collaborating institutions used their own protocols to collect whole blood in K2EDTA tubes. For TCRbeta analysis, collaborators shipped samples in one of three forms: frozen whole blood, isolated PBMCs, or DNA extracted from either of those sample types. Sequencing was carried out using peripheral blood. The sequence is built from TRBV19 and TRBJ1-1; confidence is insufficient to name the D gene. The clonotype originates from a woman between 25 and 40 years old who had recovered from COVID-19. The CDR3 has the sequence CASIAGEGMNTEAFF. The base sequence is TGTGCCAGCATTGCCGGGGAGGGCATGAACACTGAAGCTTTCTTT.